Each of the 9 T cell receptor beta chains below was sequenced from the same sample in a study of immune characterization of retroperitoneal liposarcoma. TCRdb processed the PCR reads anew with MiXCR; each CDR3 protein has one entry. This sample has approximately 10,000 distinct CDR3 sequences; 37% occur once, and the top ten carry under 25%. Sequenced sample: tumor tissue. Every receptor here comes from a male donor with retroperitoneal liposarcoma.

The J gene is TRBJ2-1, the V gene TRBV6-5, with TRBD1 identical over 8 bases. The ends lost 6 bases at V and 8 bases at J; junction bases unmatched: 9. This CDR3 contains 14 residues. CDR1 MNHEY and CDR2 SVGAGI come from the germline V gene. CDR3: CASRPGTGRDEQFF. CDR3 coding DNA: TGTGCCAGCAGACCAGGGACAGGTCGGGATGAGCAGTTCTTC.

This chain connects TRBV12-3 or TRBV12-4 to TRBJ1-1; TRBD1 agrees at 10 bases. CDR3 length equals 14 residues. V shed 5 bases, J shed 5 bases, and the junction held 5 bases outside the gene matches. CDR3 nucleotides: TGTGCCAGCAGTCGGGACAGGGGATGGACTGAAGCTTTCTTT. Amino acids: CASSRDRGWTEAFF.

In this sample, this clonotype is hyperexpanded. The chain combines TRBV6-1 with TRBJ2-1; D is unclear. There are 15 residues in the CDR3. Germline loops: CDR1 MNHNS, CDR2 SASEGT. Trimming shortened V by 2 bases and J by 1 base, and 9 bases separated the two germline ends. The CDR3 coding sequence is TGTGCCAGCAGTGAATCGGCTTCTTCCTACAATGAGCAGTTCTTC. Amino acids: CASSESASSYNEQFF.

J is TRBJ2-1 and V is TRBV12-3 or TRBV12-4, with TRBD1 as a possible D gene (5 bases). The end of the DNA aligns better with TRBJ2-7, so the J call may be wrong. The CDR3 is made up of 14 amino acids. This chain's CDR3 is CASSFRQLGNEQYF. The CDR3 region has the DNA TGTGCCAGCAGTTTTAGACAGCTAGGGAATGAGCAGTACTTC.

The chain couples TRBV12-3 or TRBV12-4 to TRBJ1-2; D may be TRBD1 (5 bases). This CDR3 is 14 amino acids long. V shed 3 bases and J shed 2 bases, with 10 bases lying between them. Here the CDR3 DNA reads TGTGCCAGCAGTTTCACCGACAGCAACTATGGCTACACCTTC. Protein product: CASSFTDSNYGYTF.

The CDR3 nucleotides read TGTGCCAGCAGTGACGCAGCTTATCTCTACGAGCAGTACTTC. As protein: CASSDAAYLYEQYF. The chain combines TRBV6-1 with TRBJ2-1, with no clear D. The J call may be wrong; the DNA end is better matched by TRBJ2-7. Germline assignment: CDR1 MNHNS and CDR2 SASEGT. This CDR3 is built from 14 residues.

This clonotype has at least ten counts. The chain links TRBV6-1 to TRBJ2-5; 11 nucleotides agree with TRBD2. Germline-derived CDR1 and CDR2 are MNHNS and SASEGT. This CDR3 has 15 amino acids. V trimming: 4 bases; J trimming: 2 bases; junction bases outside the gene matches: 3. The CDR3 DNA is TGTGCCAGCAGTGCCCGGACTAGCGGGCAAGAGACCCAGTACTTC. This gives the protein CASSARTSGQETQYF.

The CDR3 nucleotides are TGTGCCAGCAGGGTACTCATGAACACTGAAGCTTTCTTT. Protein product: CASRVLMNTEAFF. V is TRBV6-1 and J is TRBJ1-1; no clear D. Trimming pared 6 bases from V and 0 bases from J, leaving 8 bases between. The CDR3 sequence is 13 residues long. From germline, CDR1 is MNHNS and CDR2 SASEGT.

V and J are TRBV7-6 and TRBJ2-5; D unresolved. The CDR3 sequence is 14 residues long. CDR1 and CDR2 (germline): SGHVS, FNYEAQ. The ends were cut back, 2 bases at V and 0 bases at J, with 7 bases in the middle. CDR3 in DNA: TGTGCCAGCAGCTTAACCCGGGACCAAGAGACCCAGTACTTC. Translation: CASSLTRDQETQYF.